Each of the 23 T cell receptor beta chains below was sequenced from the same sample in a study of shared clonotypes between healthy human individuals. Some clones are missing from TCRdb's copy, which holds only in-frame ones; the method was immunoSEQ multiplex PCR. The table records 1 million to 1.3 million clones, about four fifths of them present only once. The sample taken for sequencing was memory CD4+ T cells from PBMCs. This sample's subset: CD45RA-negative fraction. The receptors stem from a man in his late teens or twenties in good health. Some clones in this sample may be carry-over from other donors' samples.

J is TRBJ1-4 and V is TRBV18; D remains unclear. Trimming shortened V by 1 base and J by 3 bases, and 9 bases separated the two germline ends. Germline lookup yields CDR1 KGHSH and CDR2 LQKENI. This CDR3 spans 15 amino acids. In DNA, the CDR3 is TGTGCCAGCTCACCACTGGACCGTCCTAATGAAAAACTGTTTTTT. It translates to CASSPLDRPNEKLFF.

The chain joins TRBV2 to TRBJ1-5; 8 bases align to TRBD1. After removal of 4 bases from V and 10 bases from J, the junction contained 12 bases not matched to a gene. The CDR3 extends over 15 amino acids. Germline-derived CDR1 and CDR2 are SNHLY and FYNNEI. CDR3 DNA: TGTGCCAGCAGTGCTAAGTCAGGGGGCGTAGAACCCCAGCATTTT. Amino acid sequence: CASSAKSGGVEPQHF.

This rearrangement joins TRBV18 to TRBJ2-3; unclear D gene. Trimming removed 5 bases at V and 2 bases at J, with 8 bases between. The length of the CDR3 is 13 residues. Looked up from germline, CDR1 is KGHSH and CDR2 is LQKENI. Written as DNA, the CDR3 is TGTGCCAGCTCAGGCGAAGTCACAGATACGCAGTATTTT. Its protein product is CASSGEVTDTQYF.

A word on this clone: One base away lies a much larger clone, so this may be a sequencing read error. The chain employs TRBV5-6 and TRBJ2-1; D is unresolved. This CDR3 region has 13 residues. The ends were cut back, 0 bases at V and 5 bases at J, with 6 bases in the middle. Germline values: CDR1 SGHDT, CDR2 YYEEEE. The CDR3 DNA follows: TGTGCCAGCAGCTTGGACAGAAACAATGAGCAGTTCTTC. Its translation: CASSLDRNNEQFF.

This clone was observed a handful of times. The chain links TRBV19 to TRBJ1-4; the D is unclear. Looked up from germline, CDR1 is LNHDA and CDR2 is SQIVND (reference sequence). The V end lost 3 bases, the J end lost 3 bases, and 2 bases lay between the germline ends. The CDR3 runs 12 residues. The CDR3 region is CASSIANEKLFF. The CDR3 nucleotides read TGTGCCAGTAGTATCGCTAATGAAAAACTGTTTTTT. Filled out from reference TRBV19 and TRBJ1-4, the complete variable domain reads DGGITQSPKYLFRKEGQNVTLSCEQNLNHDAMYWYRQDPGQGLRLIYYSQIVNDFQKGDIAEGYSVSREKKESFPLTVTSAQKNPTAFYLCASSIANEKLFFGSGTQLSVL.

The rearrangement joins TRBV4-1 to TRBJ2-7; D unresolved. Germline CDR1 and CDR2: MGHRA and YSYEKL. This CDR3 comprises 14 residues. The V end was cut by 6 bases, the J end by 6 bases, with 18 bases between. The CDR3 protein is CASRQAATNSEQYF. The CDR3 DNA reads TGCGCCAGCAGGCAGGCGGCAACAAATTCCGAGCAGTACTTC.

The J gene is TRBJ2-7, the V gene TRBV28, with 13 bases fitting TRBD2. CDR1 MDHEN and CDR2 SYDVKM come from the germline V gene. The CDR3 covers 16 residues. V was pared by 7 bases and J by 4 bases, with 10 bases of the junction left unmatched. The CDR3 here is CASITSGRAGGYEQYF. The CDR3, as DNA: TGTGCCAGCATAACTAGCGGGAGGGCCGGGGGTTACGAGCAGTACTTC.

Worth noting for this clone: The same CDR3 can be traced to other DNA sequences in this sample. The genes are TRBV5-1 and TRBJ2-5, with D unclear. V lost 0 bases and J 5 bases, leaving 8 bases between the germline ends. The CDR3 is 13 residues long. Germline V gene lookup returns CDR1 SGHRS and CDR2 YFSETQ. For the CDR3, the DNA is TGCGCCAGCAGCTTGGCCAGTAGGGAGACCCAGTACTTC. Amino acids: CASSLASRETQYF.

As to this clone: This sample includes further DNA sequences coding for the same CDR3. The V call is TRBV9, the J call TRBJ1-2; unclear D gene. Germline V gene data show CDR1 as SGDLS and CDR2 as YYNGEE. The germline V and J ends were trimmed by 0 bases and 2 bases, with 11 bases remaining between them. This CDR3 contains 15 residues. The CDR3 sequence is CASSVGGLLNYGYTF. The CDR3 nucleotides are TGTGCCAGCAGCGTAGGAGGCCTGCTAAACTATGGCTACACCTTC.

The J gene is TRBJ2-7, the V gene TRBV6-6; D gene ambiguous. Looked up from germline, CDR1 is MNHNY and CDR2 is SVGAGI (reference sequence). V lost 2 bases to trimming and J lost 3 bases, with 8 bases between them. This CDR3 region has 13 residues. In nucleotides, the CDR3 is TGTGCCAGCAGTTACGCGGCGGACTACGAGCAGTACTTC. It is translated as CASSYAADYEQYF.

The genes are TRBV4-3 and TRBJ2-7; possible D gene TRBD2, 6 bases. CDR1 is LGHNA and CDR2 is YSLEER in the germline V gene. V was clipped by 3 bases and J by 0 bases, with 18 bases between them. This CDR3 is 17 amino acids long. The CDR3 bases are TGCGCCAGCAGCCATGCCTCCGGGGGAGCAGTCTCCTACGAGCAGTACTTC. Its protein is CASSHASGGAVSYEQYF.

The V call is TRBV7-6, the J call TRBJ2-1; 8 bases are shared with TRBD2. The V gene end was trimmed by 7 bases and the J gene end by 0 bases; junction bases not matched to a gene: 11. The germline V gene encodes CDR1 SGHVS and CDR2 FNYEAQ. The CDR3 totals 17 residues. In DNA, the CDR3 is TGTGCCAGCACCCCGGGAGGGGGGTTGAGCTCCTACAATGAGCAGTTCTTC. Residues: CASTPGGGLSSYNEQFF.

This clone was seen a single time. V and J are TRBV6-5 and TRBJ2-2, with D perhaps TRBD2 (5 bases). Trimming left V 0 bases short and J 6 bases short, with 8 bases between. CDR1 is MNHEY and CDR2 is SVGAGI in the germline V gene. CDR3 size: 14 residues. CDR3 DNA: TGTGCCAGCAGTTACTCGCGGGTTTCCGGGGAGCTGTTTTTT. Protein: CASSYSRVSGELFF.

The chain carries TRBV5-1 and TRBJ1-3, with 11 bases that match TRBD1. This CDR3 comprises 15 residues. The J segment lost 3 bases and the V segment lost 4 bases, leaving 3 bases of the junction unmatched. Germline loops: CDR1 SGHRS, CDR2 YFSETQ. CDR3 amino acids: CASSPGQGDGNTIYF. The CDR3, as DNA: TGCGCCAGCAGCCCGGGACAGGGGGATGGAAACACCATATATTTT.

V is TRBV4-3 and J is TRBJ2-3; TRBD2 aligns across 12 bases. Per germline, CDR1 LGHNA and CDR2 YSLEER. V lost 0 bases and J lost 4; bases outside the gene matches: 8. CDR3 length: 18 residues. In nucleotides, the CDR3 is TGCGCCAGCAGCCAAGACCGGAAGACTAGCGGGAGCCCAGATACGCAGTATTTT. It codes for CASSQDRKTSGSPDTQYF.

V is TRBV2 and J is TRBJ2-1; no definite D call. This CDR3 is built from 14 residues. V was cut by 5 bases and J by 2 bases, with 10 bases left in between. Germline CDR1 and CDR2: SNHLY and FYNNEI. The CDR3 protein is CASSPALAYNEQFF. The CDR3, as DNA: TGTGCCAGCAGTCCCGCCCTAGCCTACAATGAGCAGTTCTTC.

The chain carries TRBV11-1 and TRBJ1-5; D call uncertain. CDR1 is SGHAT, CDR2 FQDESV, per germline (reference sequence). CDR3 length equals 19 residues. Trimming removed 7 bases from V and 0 bases from J, with 25 bases in between. In nucleotides, the CDR3 is TGTGCCAGCATCCAGCTCCGGGGAGGACTCAACTATAGCAATCAGCCCCAGCATTTT. Translation gives CASIQLRGGLNYSNQPQHF.

This sequence joins TRBV5-1 and TRBJ2-7; no clear D gene. This CDR3 region has 15 residues. The germline gives CDR1 SGHRS, CDR2 YFSETQ. V lost 4 bases and J lost 6, with 20 bases in between. CDR3: CASSPVSNQEVEQYF. Written as DNA, the CDR3 is TGCGCCAGCAGCCCGGTGTCCAACCAAGAAGTCGAGCAGTACTTC.

This chain connects TRBV14 to TRBJ2-7; D remains ambiguous. The CDR3 sequence is 13 residues long. Per the germline V gene, CDR1 is SGHDN and CDR2 is FVKESK. Trimming took 1 base from V and 5 from J, leaving 9 bases between them. The CDR3 DNA reads as TGTGCCAGCAGCCAAGTGGCCCCGAACGAGCAGTACTTC. This codes for CASSQVAPNEQYF. Together with reference TRBV14 and TRBJ2-7, the CDR3 gives the full variable domain: EAGVTQFPSHSVIEKGQTVTLRCDPISGHDNLYWYRRVMGKEIKFLLHFVKESKQDESGMPNNRFLAERTGGTYSTLKVQPAELEDSGVYFCASSQVAPNEQYFGPGTRLTVT.

Ten or more counts support this clone. Additional DNA sequences in this sample encode the identical CDR3. This rearrangement joins TRBV28 to TRBJ1-2, with 11 bases identical to TRBD1. There are 15 residues in the CDR3. Germline V gene lookup returns CDR1 MDHEN and CDR2 SYDVKM. The J segment lost 0 bases and the V segment lost 5 bases, leaving 2 bases of the junction unmatched. CDR3 sequence reads: CASSGDRGTNYGYTF. CDR3 nucleotides: TGTGCCAGCAGTGGGGACAGGGGGACTAACTATGGCTACACCTTC.

V is TRBV5-4 and J is TRBJ1-4; D is ambiguous. The CDR3 is 14 amino acids. Deletions cut 0 bases from V and 8 bases from J, with 11 bases between. Germline CDR1 reads SGHNT; CDR2 reads YYREEE (reference sequence). CDR3 in amino acids: CASSLARSPEKLFF. CDR3 sequence (DNA): TGTGCCAGCAGCTTGGCACGATCGCCAGAAAAACTGTTTTTT. The variable domain in full, with the rest retrieved from reference TRBV5-4 and TRBJ1-4, is ETGVTQSPTHLIKTRGQQVTLRCSSQSGHNTVSWYQQALGQGPQFIFQYYREEENGRGNFPPRFSGLQFPNYSSELNVNALELDDSALYLCASSLARSPEKLFFGSGTQLSVL.

For this clone: Other DNA sequences from this sample encode an identical CDR3 as well. The rearrangement uses TRBV27 and TRBJ1-2, with D possibly matching TRBD1 (5 bases). The germline V gene encodes CDR1 MNHEY and CDR2 SMNVEV (reference sequence). Trimming left V 4 bases short and J 6 bases short, with 24 bases between. There are 17 residues in the CDR3. CDR3 residues: CASSSAGSAGTAHGYTF. CDR3 nucleotide sequence: TGTGCCAGCAGTTCGGCTGGATCGGCAGGGACGGCCCATGGCTACACCTTC.

The V call is TRBV9, the J call TRBJ2-5; TRBD1 might be the D (6 bases). This CDR3 spans 14 amino acids. Germline V gene sequence: CDR1 SGDLS, CDR2 YYNGEE. V was trimmed by 0 bases and J by 5 bases, leaving 11 bases between them. The CDR3 is CASSVEQGTETQYF. CDR3 coding DNA: TGTGCCAGCAGCGTAGAGCAGGGGACGGAGACCCAGTACTTC.